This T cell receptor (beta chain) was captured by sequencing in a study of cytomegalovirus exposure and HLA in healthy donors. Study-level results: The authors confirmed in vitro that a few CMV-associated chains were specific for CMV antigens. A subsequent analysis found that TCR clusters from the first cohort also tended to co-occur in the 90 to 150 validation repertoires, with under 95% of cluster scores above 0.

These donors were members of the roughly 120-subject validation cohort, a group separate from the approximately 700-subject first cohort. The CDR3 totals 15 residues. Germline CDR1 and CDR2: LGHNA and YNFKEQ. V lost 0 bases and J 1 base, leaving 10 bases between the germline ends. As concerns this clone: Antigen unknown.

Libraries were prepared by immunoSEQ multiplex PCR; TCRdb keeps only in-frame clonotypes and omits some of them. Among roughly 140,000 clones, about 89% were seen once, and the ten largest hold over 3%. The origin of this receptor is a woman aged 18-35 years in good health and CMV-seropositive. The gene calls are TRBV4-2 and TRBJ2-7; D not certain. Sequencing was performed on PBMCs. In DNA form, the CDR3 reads TGTGCCAGCAGCCAAGATGTTGCGGCATCCTACGAGCAGTACTTC. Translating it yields CASSQDVAASYEQYF.